Described below is a single T cell receptor beta chain sequence and its context. Which antigen it targets is not known. No much larger clone exists at a distance of one base, and base qualities are not known. Library preparation was by the immunoSEQ multiplex PCR assay. Regarding the original processing steps: A statistical classification framework was developed to diagnose cytomegalovirus status using the catalog of TCR beta chain sequences. TCRdb stores this immuneACCESS table with in-frame sequences only. Part of the clones is absent; in the studies checked, under half of the shortfall reflects unresolved V genes, and no reason is known for the rest. That table furnishes V, J and clone size, whereas the DNA furnished D and trimming. The sample includes about 110,000 clones, with roughly 86% observed a single time. The ten most abundant clones make up 2% to 2.5% of the sample. This sample is part of a study of cytomegalovirus exposure and HLA in healthy donors (dated by TCRdb to between 2016 and 2019). In the study overall: The 666 repertoires of the first cohort and the roughly 120 validation repertoires were produced on the same platform, according to a later analysis. A separate validation cohort of more than 100 different subjects was used in addition to the 666-subject first cohort. The study aimed to test whether signatures of past pathogen exposure could be identified by cataloging public T cell receptors. To predict cytomegalovirus infection status, the study brought together high-throughput TCR immunosequencing, statistical association of individual TCRs with disease status, and machine learning.

The donors belonged to the validation cohort of 120 subjects, which was separate from the 666-subject first cohort. The paper's findings and limits, for the study overall: According to the authors, the approach could potentially be generalized to other disease states and immunological phenotypes. The classifier was reported to diagnose cytomegalovirus status with high specificity and sensitivity in both the original cohort and the validation cohort. In the study, around 160 TCR beta chains were listed as associated with cytomegalovirus. In a later analysis, TCRs clustered in the first cohort were found to also tend to co-occur in the roughly 130 validation repertoires, with about 94% of cluster scores above 0. A later analysis had no HLA typing for the validation cohort, so co-occurrence there was scored across all 130 or so repertoires. Three of the identified cytomegalovirus-associated TCR beta chains were confirmed in vitro to be specific for cytomegalovirus antigens. Across donors, most TCR sequences were observed very rarely, whereas some public TCRs were present in many individuals.

The CDR3, cysteine through phenylalanine, is 14 amino acids long. Only CDR3 DNA is held: 42 bases, read in frame from base 1. The junction shows trimming of 4 bases on V and 8 bases on J, and the gene matches do not reach 8 bases of it. The germline V gene specifies SNHLY as CDR1 and FYNNEI as CDR2. This sequence originates from a woman under 30 in good health and CMV-seronegative. Sequencing was performed on PBMCs. Recombination joined TRBV2 with TRBJ2-1, and 7 bases in between align with TRBD1. The CDR3 sequence is CASSGSGGWDEQFF. The DNA sequence is given as TGTGCCAGCAGTGGTTCAGGGGGTTGGGATGAGCAGTTCTTC.